The source of this T cell receptor beta chain is a study of shared clonotypes between healthy human individuals. This clone was observed a few times. Antigen unknown. Across several immunoSEQ plates, the genomic DNA of each subset was split evenly. Assay: immunoSEQ multiplex PCR; the TCRdb copy retains only in-frame clones and omits some. The sample lists about 470,000 clones, about 76% occurring once. This CDR3 region has 15 residues. Trimming stripped 3 bases from V and 4 bases from J, with 15 bases between. From germline, CDR1 is KGHSH and CDR2 LQKENI. Study findings and constraints: Clonotype sharing among donors was thought likely to change with sequencing depth.

Donors were Caucasian adults residing in Nashville, Tennessee, USA. Unsorted material relied on about 90 million PBMCs as the source of genomic DNA. This sequence was found in a woman in her thirties or forties in good health. Some clones in this sample may be carry-over from other donors' samples. The chain combines TRBV18 with TRBJ1-1, with TRBD1 as a possible D gene (5 bases). The source material was PBMCs. In nucleotides, the CDR3 is TGTGCCAGCTCACCCCCTAAGGGGTCGGGCACTGAAGCTTTCTTT. The encoded protein is CASSPPKGSGTEAFF.